The clone carrying this T cell receptor beta chain was seen a few times. Unique molecular identifiers were incorporated when the TCRbeta library was constructed. In TCRdb, the PCR reads were re-called with MiXCR into one record per CDR3 protein. Of some 110,000 distinct CDR3 sequences listed, 9% to 12% were seen once; the top ten hold 30% to 35%. The sample originates from a study of T-cell reconstitution after alpha-beta-depleted transplantation in children. The germline V gene has CDR1 SGHRS and CDR2 YFSETQ. V lost 0 bases and J 4 bases, leaving 11 bases between the germline ends. The CDR3 is 15 residues long.

This chain connects TRBV5-1 to TRBJ2-1; TRBD1 is a possible D gene (6 bases). This specimen was PBMCs, taken before TCRalphabeta/CD19-depleted stem cell transplant. The TCR originated in a boy aged 2 to 10 with acute lymphoblastic leukemia, due to receive a stem cell transplant. The CDR3 here is CASSLDGTTYNEQFF. The DNA of the CDR3 is TGCGCCAGCAGCTTGGATGGGACAACTTACAATGAGCAGTTCTTC.